What follows is one T cell receptor beta chain and its context. This CDR3 contains 14 residues. Unmatched junction bases numbered 3, after V lost 3 bases and J lost 2 bases. The germline CDR1 and CDR2 sequences are DFQATT and SNEGSKA (reference sequence). Reasons for excluding patients were uncontrolled infection, other autoimmune disease, pregnancy or lactation. This sample was included in a study of T cells in Graves' hyperthyroidism and ophthalmopathy. Researchers took RNA transcripts and amplified the TCR beta CDR3 regions from them. HTBI primers were the set used in a first-round RT-PCR of the TCR CDR3. TCRdb re-derived calls from the multiplex PCR reads in MiXCR, one entry per CDR3 protein. Of some 510,000 distinct CDR3 sequences listed, approximately 44% are singletons.

The source material was peripheral blood or thyroid tissue (not recorded which). The clonotype originates from a woman between 18 and 29 years old with Graves' hyperthyroidism. The chain is built from TRBV20-1 and TRBJ2-7; TRBD1 agrees at 11 bases. For the CDR3, the DNA is TGCAGTGCTAGGGGACAGGGGGGCACCTACGAGCAGTACTTC. Amino acid sequence: CSARGQGGTYEQYF.